This note documents a single TCR beta chain sequence. The data stem from a study of T cell responses to AZD1222 COVID-19 vaccine. Clones were read by immunoSEQ multiplex PCR, and TCRdb kept only the in-frame ones, dropping some. The sample yields about 170,000 clones, around nine tenths seen once. The CDR3 is 14 residues long. In germline, CDR1 is LNHDA, CDR2 SQIVND (reference sequence). V was clipped by 7 bases and J by 1 base; unmatched bases: 4. The TCR was taken from an adult who received the AZD1222 COVID-19 vaccine. The chain has TRBV19 and TRBJ2-3, with 8 bases that match TRBD2. Specimen: peripheral blood, collected 28 days after the second AZD1222 dose. CDR3 sequence (DNA): TGTGCCAGTAAGCGGGGGCCGGGCACAGATACGCAGTATTTT. It specifies CASKRGPGTDTQYF.